This record concerns one T cell receptor (beta chain) sequence. Antigen specificity is unknown. The sample comes from a study of cytomegalovirus exposure and HLA in healthy donors. Overall study: Clustering assigned 81% of the roughly 430 genotyped donors to the Caucasian-associated ancestry cluster. Study-level findings and limits: CMV serostatus was the only recorded immune exposure for donors. According to a later analysis, donors in an Asian-associated ancestry cluster reportedly had fewer N-insertions than the roughly 630-donor mean. In a later analysis, HLA-associated beta chains showed higher expansion and lower generation probabilities than comparable chains.

From germline, CDR1 is PRHDT and CDR2 FYEKMQ (reference sequence). V trimming: 5 bases; J trimming: 3 bases; junction bases outside the gene matches: 9. This CDR3 region has 16 residues. Primers included in the PCR were 60 Vbeta and 13 Jbeta primers. Profiled with immunoSEQ multiplex PCR; TCRdb holds only in-frame clones, not every one. The sample lists about 130,000 clones, 80% occurring once. The specimen sequenced was PBMCs. The sequence came from a man aged 25-40 years in good health. The rearrangement uses TRBV13 and TRBJ2-2, with TRBD2 identical over 7 bases. The CDR3 loop is CASSLLGGKDTGELFF. The CDR3 nucleotides are TGTGCCAGCAGCCTCCTGGGAGGGAAGGACACCGGGGAGCTGTTTTTT.